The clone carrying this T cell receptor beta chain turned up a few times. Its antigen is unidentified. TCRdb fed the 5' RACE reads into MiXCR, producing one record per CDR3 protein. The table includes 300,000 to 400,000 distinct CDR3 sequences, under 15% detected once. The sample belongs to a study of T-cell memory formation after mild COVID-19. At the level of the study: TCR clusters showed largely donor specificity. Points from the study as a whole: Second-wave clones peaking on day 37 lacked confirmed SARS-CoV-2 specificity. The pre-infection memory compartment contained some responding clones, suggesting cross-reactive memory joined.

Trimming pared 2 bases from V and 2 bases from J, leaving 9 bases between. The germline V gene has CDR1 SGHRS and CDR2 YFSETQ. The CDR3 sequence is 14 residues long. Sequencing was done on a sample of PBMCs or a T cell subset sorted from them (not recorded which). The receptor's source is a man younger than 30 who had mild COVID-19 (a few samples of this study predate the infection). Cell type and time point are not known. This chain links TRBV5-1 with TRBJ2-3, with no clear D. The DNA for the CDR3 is TGCGCCAGCAGCTTCCCCCTCGTCACAGATACGCAGTATTTT. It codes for CASSFPLVTDTQYF.